These T cell receptor beta chains were read from a single sample in a study of T cell repertoires in cytomegalovirus infection. TCRdb re-called the reads through MiXCR, storing one row per CDR3 protein. The table lists fewer than 300,000 distinct CDR3 sequences, about 25% of them singletons. Sequences were obtained from PBMCs. Receptors were obtained from a human donor in good health (CMV status not recorded). Some clones in this sample may be carry-over from other donors' samples. The CDR3 runs from the conserved cysteine through the conserved F or W. Fields, in order: CDR3 DNA, CDR3 protein, D gene, CDR3 length, J gene, V gene, clone size. D genes are given only for firm matches. The size field is filled for only some rows; it gives once, few, many or a size class.

CDR3nt: TGCAGCGTTGTTCGGCCAGGGGCCCAAGAGACCCAGTACTTC; CDR3aa: CSVVRPGAQETQYF; d_gene: -; len: 14; j_gene: TRBJ2-5; v_gene: TRBV29-1; abundance: many
CDR3nt: TGTGCCAGCAAAACCGGTCCAGGGGGTTTGACCTACAATGAGCAGTTCTTC; CDR3aa: CASKTGPGGLTYNEQFF; d_gene: TRBD1; len: 17; j_gene: TRBJ2-1; v_gene: TRBV7-2; abundance: -
CDR3nt: TGTGCCAGCCGTAAGTCCGGGGCCAACGTCCTGACTTTC; CDR3aa: CASRKSGANVLTF; d_gene: -; len: 13; j_gene: TRBJ2-6; v_gene: TRBV12-3/TRBV12-4; abundance: -
CDR3nt: TGTGCCAGCAGCCCTAGGGACAGGGGGCGCGGGCAGTTCTTC; CDR3aa: CASSPRDRGRGQFF; d_gene: TRBD1; len: 14; j_gene: TRBJ2-1; v_gene: TRBV7-3; abundance: many
CDR3nt: TGTGCCAGCGGGGGACAGTACAATGAGCAGTTCTTC; CDR3aa: CASGGQYNEQFF; d_gene: TRBD1; len: 12; j_gene: TRBJ2-1; v_gene: TRBV28; abundance: few
CDR3nt: TGTGCCAGCAGCTTAGGCCAGCTAATTGGCTACACCTTC; CDR3aa: CASSLGQLIGYTF; d_gene: -; len: 13; j_gene: TRBJ1-2; v_gene: TRBV7-2; abundance: medium-sized
CDR3nt: TGTGCCAGCAGTTTGGGACAGGGAGGGAGGCAGCCCCAGCATTTT; CDR3aa: CASSLGQGGRQPQHF; d_gene: TRBD1; len: 15; j_gene: TRBJ1-5; v_gene: TRBV12-3/TRBV12-4; abundance: many
CDR3nt: TGTGCCAGCAGCGTAGGAGGGACAGTCACGTACCAAGAGACCCAGTACTTC; CDR3aa: CASSVGGTVTYQETQYF; d_gene: TRBD1; len: 17; j_gene: TRBJ2-5; v_gene: TRBV9; abundance: few
CDR3nt: TGTGCCAACAGTTTAGGAGGAGAAGAGACCCAGTACTTC; CDR3aa: CANSLGGEETQYF; d_gene: -; len: 13; j_gene: TRBJ2-5; v_gene: TRBV28; abundance: -
CDR3nt: TGTGCCAGCAGCTCCTTCCCTACCTACGAGCAGTACTTC; CDR3aa: CASSSFPTYEQYF; d_gene: -; len: 13; j_gene: TRBJ2-7; v_gene: TRBV11-2; abundance: few
CDR3nt: TGTGCCAGCAGAGGAGGCGCGGACACTGAAGCTTTCTTT; CDR3aa: CASRGGADTEAFF; d_gene: -; len: 13; j_gene: TRBJ1-1; v_gene: TRBV6-5; abundance: few
CDR3nt: TGTGCCAGTAGTATTCGGACATTCGGCAATCAGCCCCAGCATTTT; CDR3aa: CASSIRTFGNQPQHF; d_gene: -; len: 15; j_gene: TRBJ1-5; v_gene: TRBV19; abundance: -
CDR3nt: TGCGCCAGCAGCTTGGCCATTGGGGGAAGCACTGAAGCTTTCTTT; CDR3aa: CASSLAIGGSTEAFF; d_gene: -; len: 15; j_gene: TRBJ1-1; v_gene: TRBV5-1; abundance: -
CDR3nt: TGCAGTGCCGTCGGGGATCCGGGGACTGAAGCTTTCTTT; CDR3aa: CSAVGDPGTEAFF; d_gene: -; len: 13; j_gene: TRBJ1-1; v_gene: TRBV20-1; abundance: few
CDR3nt: TGTGCCAGCAGTGCCGAAGGACGGTATAGCAATCAGCCCCAGCATTTT; CDR3aa: CASSAEGRYSNQPQHF; d_gene: -; len: 16; j_gene: TRBJ1-5; v_gene: TRBV6-2/TRBV6-3; abundance: -
CDR3nt: TGTGCCAGCAGCTACACCCGGGACAGCTATTCCTACGAGCAGTACTTC; CDR3aa: CASSYTRDSYSYEQYF; d_gene: TRBD1; len: 16; j_gene: TRBJ2-7; v_gene: TRBV5-6; abundance: few
CDR3nt: TGTGCCAGCAGCTTAGCGGGGGTCAAAGACACCATATATTTT; CDR3aa: CASSLAGVKDTIYF; d_gene: -; len: 14; j_gene: TRBJ1-3; v_gene: TRBV11-2; abundance: few
CDR3nt: TGCAGTGCTGTGGACGTAAGGCACAATGAGCAGTTCTTC; CDR3aa: CSAVDVRHNEQFF; d_gene: -; len: 13; j_gene: TRBJ2-1; v_gene: TRBV20-1; abundance: -
CDR3nt: TGTGCCAGCAGCCCGGGGATGGGCACAGATACGCAGTATTTT; CDR3aa: CASSPGMGTDTQYF; d_gene: -; len: 14; j_gene: TRBJ2-3; v_gene: TRBV9; abundance: few
CDR3nt: TGTGCCAGCAGAGCTAGCGGGGGCTACAATGAGCAGTTCTTC; CDR3aa: CASRASGGYNEQFF; d_gene: TRBD2; len: 14; j_gene: TRBJ2-1; v_gene: TRBV6-2/TRBV6-3; abundance: once